This T cell receptor (beta chain) stems from a study of blood T cell repertoires in COVID-19. The wider study: COVID-19 samples from acute and convalescent phases originated in the United States, Italy and Spain.

Only in-frame clones appear in the TCRdb table, and some are missing; sequencing was by immunoSEQ multiplex PCR. The sample records roughly 100,000 clones, 65% to 90% being singletons. CDR1 is SGDLS and CDR2 is YYNGEE in the germline V gene. There are 17 residues in the CDR3. V lost 4 bases and J lost 2; bases outside the gene matches: 10. V and J are TRBV9 and TRBJ2-1; 9 bases match TRBD2. The TCR sequence derives from a man aged 60 to 75 with acute or convalescent COVID-19. The sample comprised peripheral blood. CDR3 coding DNA: TGTGCCAGCAGCCCCAGGACTAGCGCCACCCCCTACAATGAGCAGTTCTTC. Encoded protein: CASSPRTSATPYNEQFF.